This is a list of T cell receptor beta chains from one sample in a study of cytomegalovirus exposure and HLA in healthy donors. This table comes from immunoSEQ multiplex PCR, and its TCRdb copy is limited to in-frame clones, with some not included. The sample lists some 130,000 clones, around three quarters occurring once. Sequencing was done on a sample of PBMCs. These receptors originate from a male donor in good health and CMV-seropositive. Both conserved end residues are part of each CDR3. The order of the fields is D gene, V gene, clone size, J gene, CDR3 length, CDR3 DNA, CDR3 protein. The D gene is left open where the match is weak. Size is stated for part of the rows, as once, few or many counts, or as a class when the clone is expanded.

>-|TRBV27|-|TRBJ1-2|13
TGTGCCAGCAGTTTTGGCCAGGGTGGCGGCTACACCTTC
CASSFGQGGGYTF
>-|TRBV11-2|few|TRBJ2-7|14
TGTGCCAGCAGCTTAGCCTTGACAGAGGACGAGCAGTACTTC
CASSLALTEDEQYF
>-|TRBV11-2|-|TRBJ2-7|15
TGTGCCAGCAGGAAGGGTGACGGGGGACCATACGAGCAGTACTTC
CASRKGDGGPYEQYF
>-|TRBV6-6|-|TRBJ1-2|15
TGTGCCAGCAGTACACTTCAACAGAGAGCCTATGGCTACACCTTC
CASSTLQQRAYGYTF
>TRBD2|TRBV6-5|few|TRBJ2-5|14
TGTGCCAGCAGTTACTCAGCGGGACAAGAGACCCAGTACTTC
CASSYSAGQETQYF
>-|TRBV7-2|-|TRBJ2-7|14
TGTGCCAGCAGCTTAGGGGCCGGGGTCAACGAGCAGTACTTC
CASSLGAGVNEQYF
>-|TRBV7-2|-|TRBJ2-5|14
TGTGCCAGCAGCTTAGGTTGGGGCGAAGAGACCCAGTACTTC
CASSLGWGEETQYF
>-|TRBV5-1|-|TRBJ1-5|14
TGCGCCAGCAGCTTGGAGCCCCATAATCAGCCCCAGCATTTT
CASSLEPHNQPQHF
>TRBD1|TRBV6-4|-|TRBJ2-3|15
TGTGCCAGCAGTCCTAAGACAGGGTCGGCAGATACGCAGTATTTT
CASSPKTGSADTQYF
>-|TRBV6-1|once|TRBJ2-7|11
TGTGCCAGCAGTGAAGGATACGAGCAGTACTTC
CASSEGYEQYF
>TRBD1|TRBV29-1|-|TRBJ2-1|15
TGCAGCGTGCCCACCGGGACAGGAGTCTACAATGAGCAGTTCTTC
CSVPTGTGVYNEQFF
>TRBD2|TRBV2|once|TRBJ2-7|17
TGTGCCAGCACCCAAGGGAGTAGCGGGAGCGGTTCTGGCGAGCAGTACTTC
CASTQGSSGSGSGEQYF
>TRBD2|TRBV10-1|-|TRBJ2-5|14
TGCGCCAGTCGGCCTCAGCGGGAACAAGAGACCCAGTACTTC
CASRPQREQETQYF
>-|TRBV2|few|TRBJ1-6|12
TGTGCCAGCCGCGTTTATAATTCACCCCTCCACTTT
CASRVYNSPLHF
>TRBD1|TRBV5-1|-|TRBJ2-1|17
TGCGCCAGCAGCTTGGAGACGGGACAGGGACGGCACAATGAGCAGTTCTTC
CASSLETGQGRHNEQFF
>TRBD2|TRBV9|-|TRBJ2-2|17
TGTGCCAGCAGCACTCGGACTAGCGGGGGGCCAGCCGGGGAGCTGTTTTTT
CASSTRTSGGPAGELFF
>TRBD2|TRBV6-1|-|TRBJ2-7|20
TGTGCCAGCAGTGATAACAGGGTCCGCGTCATAGCGGGAGCGCACTACGAGCAGTACTTC
CASSDNRVRVIAGAHYEQYF
>-|TRBV5-5|-|TRBJ2-5|13
TGTGCCAGCAGCTGGACAACGCAAGAGACCCAGTACTTC
CASSWTTQETQYF
>TRBD1|TRBV7-8|once|TRBJ1-2|14
TGTGCCAGCAGCAAGGACAGGGGAGTCTATGGCTACACCTTC
CASSKDRGVYGYTF
>TRBD2|TRBV5-1|-|TRBJ2-1|15
TGCGCCAGCAGCTTGGGGGGAGGGGACTACAATGAGCAGTTCTTC
CASSLGGGDYNEQFF
>-|TRBV7-9|-|TRBJ2-7|15
TGTGCCAGCAGCCCACTGCGAGGAGCTAACTACGAGCAGTACTTC
CASSPLRGANYEQYF
>-|TRBV19|few|TRBJ2-1|13
TGTGCCAGTAGCCCGCCAGGAAGCAATGAGCAGTTCTTC
CASSPPGSNEQFF
>TRBD1|TRBV30|-|TRBJ2-5|15
TGTGCCGGAAGGAGGTGGACAGGCTCACAAGAGACCCAGTACTTC
CAGRRWTGSQETQYF
>-|TRBV2|-|TRBJ1-1|14
TGTGCCAGCAGCGCCGGACATTTGAACACTGAAGCTTTCTTT
CASSAGHLNTEAFF
>-|TRBV12-1|-|TRBJ2-5|17
TGTGCCAGCAGCTTTGGATTTTTGTCCAGGAGGCGGGAGACCCAGTACTTC
CASSFGFLSRRRETQYF
>-|TRBV7-2|-|TRBJ2-7|12
TGTGCCAGCAGCTTAATCTTCTACGAGCAGTACTTC
CASSLIFYEQYF